The present entry profiles one T cell receptor (beta chain) with its context. Its target is not known. This sample was taken from a study of cytomegalovirus exposure and HLA in healthy donors. Findings and caveats of the study: Later genetic work tied a missense DCLRE1C variant to beta-chain V and J trimming. A later analysis showed that HLA-associated TCR beta chains had undergone more clonal expansion than equally common others. Productive rates of about 87% or about 30% were seen for most TCR beta V segments in an earlier analysis.

The PCR had 60 Vbeta and 13 Jbeta primers. TCRdb's copy holds only in-frame clones and misses some; the assay was immunoSEQ multiplex PCR. Of approximately 160,000 clones in the sample, more than 80% are singletons; the top ten hold 4.8%. Regarding donors, all were healthy bone marrow donors. V was cut by 6 bases and J by 7 bases, with 9 bases left in between. The CDR3 has 10 amino acids. From germline, CDR1 is SQVTM and CDR2 ANQGSEA. The source of this sequence is a man aged 18 to 30 in good health and CMV-seronegative. The J gene is TRBJ1-2, the V gene TRBV29-1; weak D call: TRBD1 (5 bases). Sequences were obtained from PBMCs. The CDR3 DNA follows: TGCAGCGTCGGGCAGGGTGGCTACACCTTC. Amino acid sequence: CSVGQGGYTF.